The T cell receptor (beta chain) under discussion was sequenced for a study of cytomegalovirus exposure and HLA in healthy donors. This clone was seen only once. Germline V gives CDR1 MNHNS, CDR2 SASEGT. The CDR3 spans 15 residues. V lost 1 base to trimming and J lost 10 bases, with 14 bases between them. Vbeta (60) and Jbeta (13) primers were used in the PCR. Only in-frame clones appear in the TCRdb table, and some are missing; sequencing was by immunoSEQ multiplex PCR. Of about 130,000 clones detected, 81% appear once; the ten largest clones hold 0.7%. The source of this sequence is a young man in good health and CMV-seronegative. This chain uses TRBV6-1 with TRBJ1-6, with D perhaps matching TRBD1 (6 bases). Sample: PBMCs. The chain's CDR3 is CASSEGGGAYSPLHF. CDR3 DNA: TGTGCCAGCAGTGAAGGCGGGGGCGCTTACTCACCCCTCCACTTT.